This is a list of T cell receptor beta chains from one sample in a study of human T cells and chemical hapten exposure. One entry per CDR3 protein, called by TCRdb with MiXCR from the RACE reads. The sample has roughly 40,000 distinct CDR3 sequences, about an eighth seen once. The sample consisted of whole blood, taken in connection with sensitization to the hapten diphenylcyclopropenone (DPC). The receptors come from a woman aged 40-49 years with alopecia areata. Some clones in this sample may be carry-over from other donors' samples. Each CDR3 is given with its conserved first and last residue. A D gene is named only where the DNA matches it firmly. Where a row states a size, it is once, few, many or the class of an expanded clone; other rows omit it.

abundance,d_gene,v_gene,j_gene,CDR3nt,CDR3aa
-,-,TRBV6-4,TRBJ2-3,TGTGCCAGCAGCCAGGAACGCACAGATACGCAGTATTTT,CASSQERTDTQYF
few,-,TRBV4-3,TRBJ2-4,TGCGCCAGCAGCCAAGTGGGCCAGACCCAAAACATTCAGTACTTC,CASSQVGQTQNIQYF
few,-,TRBV20-1,TRBJ2-7,TGCAGTGCTAGCCCGACCAGCGGCCTCTACGAGCAGTACTTC,CSASPTSGLYEQYF
-,-,TRBV7-6,TRBJ2-5,TGTGCCAGCAGCTTGTCCGGGACAAGGGAGACCCAGTACTTC,CASSLSGTRETQYF
-,-,TRBV6-5,TRBJ1-1,TGTGCCAGCAGTTATTTGACAGGTGAAGCTTTCTTT,CASSYLTGEAFF
-,-,TRBV29-1,TRBJ2-1,TGCAGCGCCCTAGGGAATGAGCAGTTCTTC,CSALGNEQFF
many,-,TRBV7-8,TRBJ2-5,TGTGCCAGCAGGAGGTACCAAGAGACCCAGTACTTC,CASRRYQETQYF
many,-,TRBV19,TRBJ2-7,TGTGCCAGTAGTATATCCGGAGTCTACGAGCAGTACTTC,CASSISGVYEQYF
few,TRBD1,TRBV29-1,TRBJ2-1,TGCAGCGAGAGGGGGCGCGGTTGGGACAATGAGCAGTTCTTC,CSERGRGWDNEQFF
few,-,TRBV7-7,TRBJ2-2,TGTGCCAGCAGCTTAGAAGGGTTGACCGGGGAGCTGTTTTTT,CASSLEGLTGELFF
many,TRBD1,TRBV19,TRBJ1-2,TGTGCCAGTAGTATTGGACAGGGAAACTATGGCTACACCTTC,CASSIGQGNYGYTF
few,-,TRBV19,TRBJ2-1,TGTGCCAGTAGTATCTCTGTCTCCTACAATGAGCAGTTCTTC,CASSISVSYNEQFF
many,TRBD1,TRBV6-2/TRBV6-3,TRBJ1-1,TGTGCCAGCAGTTACCTCCCGGGACAGGCGGACACTGAAGCTTTCTTT,CASSYLPGQADTEAFF
few,TRBD1,TRBV6-5,TRBJ2-1,TGTGCCAGCAGAAGCTCCGGGACAGGGGGGTACAATGAGCAGTTCTTC,CASRSSGTGGYNEQFF
-,TRBD2,TRBV7-9,TRBJ2-7,TGTGCCAGCAGCTCAACTGCTAGCGGGAGTTACGAGCAGTACTTC,CASSSTASGSYEQYF
few,-,TRBV9,TRBJ2-5,TGTGCCAGCAGCACCCACCAAGAGACCCAGTACTTC,CASSTHQETQYF
many,-,TRBV7-6,TRBJ2-1,TGTGCCAGCAGCTTACTGGGGGGCGCGGGCAATGAGCAGTTCTTC,CASSLLGGAGNEQFF
few,-,TRBV4-3,TRBJ2-7,TGCGCCAGCAGCCAAGACGGCAGGGCGGAGCAGTACTTC,CASSQDGRAEQYF
many,-,TRBV9,TRBJ1-1,TGTGCCAGCAGCAGGGGCCGCCGCACTGAAGCTTTCTTT,CASSRGRRTEAFF
-,TRBD1,TRBV3-1,TRBJ2-7,TGTGCCAGCAGCCTAGGGACAGGGACAAACGAGCAGTACTTC,CASSLGTGTNEQYF
few,-,TRBV7-2,TRBJ2-3,TGTGCCAGCAGCGGCCAGGGAATAAGCACAGATACGCAGTATTTT,CASSGQGISTDTQYF
medium-sized,TRBD1,TRBV6-1,TRBJ2-6,TGTGCCAGCAGGGACAGGGCATCTGGGGCCAACGTCCTGACTTTC,CASRDRASGANVLTF
-,TRBD1,TRBV10-1,TRBJ1-5,TGCGCCAGCAGCCGGGACAGTAATCAGCCCCAGCATTTT,CASSRDSNQPQHF
many,TRBD1,TRBV2,TRBJ1-1,TGTGCCAGCAGTGATTCAGGGGGAGACACTGAAGCTTTCTTT,CASSDSGGDTEAFF
-,-,TRBV5-1,TRBJ1-1,TGCGCCAGCGTAGGGACAACCGGGGGGACTGAAGCTTTCTTT,CASVGTTGGTEAFF
few,TRBD2,TRBV7-6,TRBJ2-5,TGTGCCAGCAGCTTAGGAGGACTAGCGGAGACCCAGTACTTC,CASSLGGLAETQYF
once,-,TRBV2,TRBJ1-6,TGTGCCAGCAGTGTTTCGAGCTCCTATAATTCACCCCTCCACTTT,CASSVSSSYNSPLHF
-,-,TRBV19,TRBJ2-7,TGTGCCAGTAGAGGTCAAGGGGGTCCTTACGAGCAGTACTTC,CASRGQGGPYEQYF
few,TRBD1,TRBV20-1,TRBJ1-6,TGCAGTGCTAGAGATCTAGGAGGGGGCGAGAATTCACCCCTCCACTTT,CSARDLGGGENSPLHF
-,-,TRBV12-3/TRBV12-4,TRBJ2-2,TGTGCCAGCACTCCGGGGGCCCGCACCGGGGAGCTGTTTTTT,CASTPGARTGELFF
-,TRBD1,TRBV7-3,TRBJ1-1,TGTGCCACCTCGACAGGGGTGGACACTGAAGCTTTCTTT,CATSTGVDTEAFF
-,TRBD2,TRBV28,TRBJ2-7,TGTGCCAGCAGTTTAGCGGGGGGGGCAGCCTACGAGCAGTACTTC,CASSLAGGAAYEQYF
many,-,TRBV6-6,TRBJ1-1,TGTGCCAGCAGCCAGTCCGTCGGGAACACTGAAGCTTTCTTT,CASSQSVGNTEAFF
-,TRBD1,TRBV20-1,TRBJ1-2,TGCAGTGCTTCCCGACAGGGAAGTAACTATGGCTACACCTTC,CSASRQGSNYGYTF
-,-,TRBV29-1,TRBJ1-1,TGCAGCGTTACCCCCTACTCGGTGGGCACTGAAGCTTTCTTT,CSVTPYSVGTEAFF
many,-,TRBV28,TRBJ1-5,TGTGCCAGCAGTTATTCAGGGAGGACTCAGCCCCAGCATTTT,CASSYSGRTQPQHF
-,-,TRBV4-1,TRBJ1-2,TGCGCCAGCAGCCAAGATGAGGGATACGGCTATGGCTACACCTTC,CASSQDEGYGYGYTF
many,TRBD1,TRBV27,TRBJ2-5,TGTGCCAGCAGTTTACGGATGGGACAGGGGATATTTGAGACCCAGTACTTC,CASSLRMGQGIFETQYF
many,TRBD2,TRBV11-2,TRBJ2-3,TGTGCCAGCAACGAGCTCGGGAGGGCCACGCAGTATTTT,CASNELGRATQYF
few,-,TRBV7-2,TRBJ1-1,TGTGCCAGCAGCTTAGATGGGGTGACTGAAGCTTTCTTT,CASSLDGVTEAFF